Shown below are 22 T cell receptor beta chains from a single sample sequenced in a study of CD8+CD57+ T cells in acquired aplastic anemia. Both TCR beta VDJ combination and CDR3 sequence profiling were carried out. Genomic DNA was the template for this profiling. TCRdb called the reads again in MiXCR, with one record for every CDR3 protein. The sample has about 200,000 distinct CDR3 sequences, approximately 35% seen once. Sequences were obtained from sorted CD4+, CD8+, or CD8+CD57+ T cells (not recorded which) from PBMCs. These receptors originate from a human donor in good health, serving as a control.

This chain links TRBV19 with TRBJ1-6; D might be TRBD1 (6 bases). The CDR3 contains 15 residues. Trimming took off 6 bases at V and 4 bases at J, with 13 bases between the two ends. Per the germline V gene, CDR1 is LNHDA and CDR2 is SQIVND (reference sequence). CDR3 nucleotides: TGTGCCAGTAGACAGGGCGGAAGGTATAATTCACCCCTCCACTTT. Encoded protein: CASRQGGRYNSPLHF.

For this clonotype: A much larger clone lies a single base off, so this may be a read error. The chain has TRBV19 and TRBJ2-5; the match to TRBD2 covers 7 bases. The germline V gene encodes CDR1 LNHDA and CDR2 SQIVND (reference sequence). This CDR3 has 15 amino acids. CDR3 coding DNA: TGTGCCAGTGGTATCACGGGGGGAAACCAAGAGACCCAGTACTTC. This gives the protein CASGITGGNQETQYF. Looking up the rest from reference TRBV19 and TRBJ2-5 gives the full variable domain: DGGITQSPKYLFRKEGQNVTLSCEQNLNHDAMYWYRQDPGQGLRLIYYSQIVNDFQKGDIAEGYSVSREKKESFPLTVTSAQKNPTAFYLCASGITGGNQETQYFGPGTRLLVL.

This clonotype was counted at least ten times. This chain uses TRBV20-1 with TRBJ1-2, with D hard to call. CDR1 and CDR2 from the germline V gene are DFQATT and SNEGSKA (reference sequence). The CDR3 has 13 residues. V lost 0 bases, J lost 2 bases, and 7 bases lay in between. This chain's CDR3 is CSARDASNYGYTF. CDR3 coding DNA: TGCAGTGCTAGAGATGCAAGCAACTATGGCTACACCTTC.

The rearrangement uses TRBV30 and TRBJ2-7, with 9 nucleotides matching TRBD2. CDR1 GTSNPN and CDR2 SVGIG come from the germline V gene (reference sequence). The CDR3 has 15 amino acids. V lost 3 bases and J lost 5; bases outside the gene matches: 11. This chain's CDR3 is CAWSHRGGRAHEQYF. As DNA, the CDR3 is TGTGCCTGGAGCCATAGGGGCGGGAGGGCCCACGAGCAGTACTTC.

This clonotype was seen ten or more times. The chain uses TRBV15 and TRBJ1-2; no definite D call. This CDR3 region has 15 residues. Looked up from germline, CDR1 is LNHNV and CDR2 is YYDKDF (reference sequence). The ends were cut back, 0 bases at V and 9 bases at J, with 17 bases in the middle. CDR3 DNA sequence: TGTGCCACCAGCAGAGACCAGGTAGTTTTTGAAAGCTACACCTTC. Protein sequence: CATSRDQVVFESYTF.

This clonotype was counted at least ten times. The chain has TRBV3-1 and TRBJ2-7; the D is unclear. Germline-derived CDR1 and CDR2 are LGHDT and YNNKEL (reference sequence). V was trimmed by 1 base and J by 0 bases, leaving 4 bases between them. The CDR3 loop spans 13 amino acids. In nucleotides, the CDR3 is TGTGCCAGCAGCCAAGCGAACTCCTACGAGCAGTACTTC. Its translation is CASSQANSYEQYF.

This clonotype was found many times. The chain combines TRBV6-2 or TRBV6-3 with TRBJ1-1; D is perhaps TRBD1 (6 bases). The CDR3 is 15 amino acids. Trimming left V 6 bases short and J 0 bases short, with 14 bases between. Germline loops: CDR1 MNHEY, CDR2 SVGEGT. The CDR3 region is CASRARGFLNTEAFF. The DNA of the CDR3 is TGTGCCAGCAGGGCCAGGGGATTCCTGAACACTGAAGCTTTCTTT.

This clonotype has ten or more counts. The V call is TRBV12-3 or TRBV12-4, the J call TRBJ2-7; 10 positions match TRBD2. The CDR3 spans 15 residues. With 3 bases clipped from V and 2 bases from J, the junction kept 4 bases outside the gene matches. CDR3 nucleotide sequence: TGTGCCAGCAGTTTGGCTAGCGGGAGTACCTACGAGCAGTACTTC. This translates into CASSLASGSTYEQYF.

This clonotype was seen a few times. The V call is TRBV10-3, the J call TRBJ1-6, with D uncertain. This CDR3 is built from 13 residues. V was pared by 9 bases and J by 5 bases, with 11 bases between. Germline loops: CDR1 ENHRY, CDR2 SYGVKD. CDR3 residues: CAISRHDNSPLHF. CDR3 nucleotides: TGTGCCATTTCACGACACGATAATTCACCCCTCCACTTT.

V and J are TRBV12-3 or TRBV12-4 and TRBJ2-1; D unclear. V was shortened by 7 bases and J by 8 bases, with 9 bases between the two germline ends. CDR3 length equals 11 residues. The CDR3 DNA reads TGTGCCAGCAATCTTCGCGATGAGCAGTTCTTC. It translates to CASNLRDEQFF.

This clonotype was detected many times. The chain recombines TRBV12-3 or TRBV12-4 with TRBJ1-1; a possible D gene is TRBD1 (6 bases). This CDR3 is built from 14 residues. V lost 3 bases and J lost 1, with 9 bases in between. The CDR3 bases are TGTGCCAGCAGTTTCCACAGGGAGAACACTGAAGCTTTCTTT. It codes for CASSFHRENTEAFF.

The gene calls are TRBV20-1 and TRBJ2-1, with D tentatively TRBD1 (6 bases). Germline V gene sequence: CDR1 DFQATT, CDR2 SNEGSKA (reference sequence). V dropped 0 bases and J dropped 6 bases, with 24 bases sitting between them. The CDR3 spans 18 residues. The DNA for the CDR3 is TGCAGTGCTAGAGATTTTAGGGCACAGGGCCGGGGAGTCAATGAGCAGTTCTTC. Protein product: CSARDFRAQGRGVNEQFF.

DNA of the CDR3: TGCAGTCAGGAGACCCAGTACTTC. Translation: CSQETQYF. This chain links TRBV20-1 with TRBJ2-5; D call uncertain. CDR1 and CDR2 (germline): DFQATT, SNEGSKA (reference sequence). Trimming removed 8 bases from V and 5 bases from J, with 3 bases in between. This CDR3 has 8 amino acids.

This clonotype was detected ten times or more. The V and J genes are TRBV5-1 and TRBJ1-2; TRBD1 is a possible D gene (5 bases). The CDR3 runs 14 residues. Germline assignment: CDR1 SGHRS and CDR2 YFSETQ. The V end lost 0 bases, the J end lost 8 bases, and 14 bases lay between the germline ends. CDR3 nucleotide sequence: TGCGCCAGCAGCTTGGCGGTAGGGGCGCACGGCTACACCTTC. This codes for CASSLAVGAHGYTF. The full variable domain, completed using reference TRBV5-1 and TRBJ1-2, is KAGVTQTPRYLIKTRGQQVTLSCSPISGHRSVSWYQQTPGQGLQFLFEYFSETQRNKGNFPGRFSGRQFSNSRSEMNVSTLELGDSALYLCASSLAVGAHGYTFGSGTRLTVV.

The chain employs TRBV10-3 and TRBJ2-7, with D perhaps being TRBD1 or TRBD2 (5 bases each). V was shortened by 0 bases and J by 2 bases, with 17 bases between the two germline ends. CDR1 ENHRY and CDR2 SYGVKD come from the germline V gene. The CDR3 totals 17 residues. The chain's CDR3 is CAISESSGTPPPYEQYF. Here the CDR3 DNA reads TGTGCCATCAGTGAGTCGAGTGGGACCCCACCGCCCTACGAGCAGTACTTC.

CDR3 DNA sequence: TGTGCCATCGCTCAGCGGGAGGTTGGGGCTAGCACCGGGGAGCTGTTTTTT. Translation: CAIAQREVGASTGELFF. The gene calls are TRBV10-3 and TRBJ2-2; TRBD2 matches 9 bases. The germline CDR1 and CDR2 sequences are ENHRY and SYGVKD. J lost 4 bases, V lost 8 bases, and 14 bases had no gene match. CDR3 size: 17 residues.

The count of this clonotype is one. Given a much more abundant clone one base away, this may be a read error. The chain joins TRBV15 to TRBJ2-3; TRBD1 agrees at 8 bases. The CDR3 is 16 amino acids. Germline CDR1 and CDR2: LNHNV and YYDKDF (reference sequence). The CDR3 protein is CATSGRQGTVTDTQCF. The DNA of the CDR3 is TGTGCCACCAGCGGCCGACAGGGGACTGTGACAGATACGCAGTGTTTT.

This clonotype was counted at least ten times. The CDR3 spells CASSLGPGQNYGYTF. The CDR3 DNA sequence: TGTGCCAGCAGCTTAGGCCCAGGACAGAACTATGGCTACACCTTC. The chain employs TRBV7-2 and TRBJ1-2; a weak D match, TRBD1 (6 bases). Germline V gene data show CDR1 as SGHTA and CDR2 as FQGNSA. Trimming cost V 1 base and J 2 bases, with 11 bases left between them. The CDR3 sequence is 15 residues long.

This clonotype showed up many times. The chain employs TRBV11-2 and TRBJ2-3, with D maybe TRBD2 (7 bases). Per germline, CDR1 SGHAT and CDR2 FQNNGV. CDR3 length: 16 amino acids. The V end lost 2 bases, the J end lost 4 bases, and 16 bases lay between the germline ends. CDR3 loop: CASSLQAGAPPDTQYF. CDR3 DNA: TGTGCCAGCAGCTTACAGGCGGGGGCCCCCCCAGATACGCAGTATTTT.

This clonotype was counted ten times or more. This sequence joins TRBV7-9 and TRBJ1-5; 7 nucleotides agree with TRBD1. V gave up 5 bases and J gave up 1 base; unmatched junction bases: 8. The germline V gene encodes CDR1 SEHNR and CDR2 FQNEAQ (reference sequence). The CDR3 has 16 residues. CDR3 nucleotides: TGTGCCAGCAGCCGCACAGGGGCGCAGAGCAATCAGCCCCAGCATTTT. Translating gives CASSRTGAQSNQPQHF.

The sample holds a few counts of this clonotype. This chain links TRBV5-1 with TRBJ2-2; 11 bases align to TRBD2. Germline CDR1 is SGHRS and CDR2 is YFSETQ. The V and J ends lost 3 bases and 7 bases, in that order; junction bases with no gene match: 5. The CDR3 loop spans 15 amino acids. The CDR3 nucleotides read TGCGCCAGCAGCTACACACTAGCGGGGGACGGGGAGCTGTTTTTT. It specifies CASSYTLAGDGELFF.

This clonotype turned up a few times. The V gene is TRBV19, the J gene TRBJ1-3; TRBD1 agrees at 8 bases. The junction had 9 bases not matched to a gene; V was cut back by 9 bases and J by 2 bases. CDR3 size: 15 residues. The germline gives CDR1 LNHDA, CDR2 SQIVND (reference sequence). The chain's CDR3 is CASSQGQVPGNTIYF. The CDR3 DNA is TGTGCCAGCTCACAGGGACAGGTTCCTGGAAACACCATATATTTT.